These 9 T cell receptor beta chains were sequenced from one sample in a study of T cell responses to AZD1222 COVID-19 vaccine. This table comes from immunoSEQ multiplex PCR, and its TCRdb copy is limited to in-frame clones, with some not included. Seen here are about 120,000 clones, roughly 89% observed once, and the top ten hold around 10%. Source: peripheral blood, taken on day 0 of AZD1222 vaccination. The receptors were sampled from an adult in good health.

This clone was seen a handful of times. The J gene is TRBJ2-5, the V gene TRBV28; unclear D gene. CDR1 is MDHEN and CDR2 is SYDVKM in the germline V gene. The V end lost 6 bases, the J end lost 5 bases, and 16 bases lay between the germline ends. The CDR3 has 14 residues. CDR3 coding DNA: TGTGCCAGCAGCCCGGCGGATCGAACGGAGACCCAGTACTTC. Amino acid sequence: CASSPADRTETQYF.

The chain is built from TRBV9 and TRBJ2-3; D is uncertain. The V end lost 4 bases, the J end lost 7 bases, and 10 bases lay between the germline ends. Per the germline V gene, CDR1 is SGDLS and CDR2 is YYNGEE. The CDR3 loop spans 12 amino acids. CDR3 sequence reads: CASSPNSNTQYF. Here the CDR3 DNA reads TGTGCCAGCAGCCCAAATTCTAATACGCAGTATTTT.

J is TRBJ1-1 and V is TRBV20-1, with D possibly matching TRBD1 (6 bases). V shed 3 bases and J shed 0 bases, with 11 bases lying between them. Per germline, CDR1 DFQATT and CDR2 SNEGSKA (reference sequence). The CDR3 consists of 14 residues. This CDR3 is CSASGWDMNTEAFF. Written as DNA, the CDR3 is TGCAGTGCTAGTGGATGGGACATGAACACTGAAGCTTTCTTT.

CDR3 region: CASGARPNYGYTF. DNA for the CDR3: TGTGCCAGCGGGGCCAGGCCTAACTATGGCTACACCTTC. The chain couples TRBV6-5 to TRBJ1-2, with D maybe TRBD1 (5 bases). The V and J ends lost 8 bases and 0 bases respectively, with 10 bases between them. The V gene's germline CDR1 is MNHEY and CDR2 SVGAGI. The CDR3 extends over 13 amino acids.

This clone was seen only a few times. The genes are TRBV29-1 and TRBJ2-7; D is unresolved. Per germline, CDR1 SQVTM and CDR2 ANQGSEA. The CDR3 spans 10 residues. V was trimmed by 0 bases and J by 6 bases, leaving 3 bases between them. CDR3 nucleotides: TGCAGCGTTGAAGATGGCGAGCAGTACTTC. Its translation: CSVEDGEQYF.

The V and J genes are TRBV7-2 and TRBJ2-1, with D perhaps matching TRBD2 (5 bases). V lost 0 bases to trimming and J lost 6 bases, with 12 bases between them. The CDR3 sequence is 15 residues long. The germline CDR1 and CDR2 sequences are SGHTA and FQGNSA. The CDR3 loop is CASSLAGRVSNEQFF. The CDR3 coding sequence is TGTGCCAGCAGCTTAGCCGGGCGGGTTAGCAATGAGCAGTTCTTC.

CDR3 nucleotides: TGTGCCAGCAGCGGACTAGTCTCCGGGGAGCTGTTTTTT. Its translation is CASSGLVSGELFF. The chain joins TRBV7-9 to TRBJ2-2; TRBD2 matches 7 bases. Germline V gene data show CDR1 as SEHNR and CDR2 as FQNEAQ (reference sequence). This CDR3 has 13 residues. Trimming took 5 bases from V and 6 from J; bases not matched to a gene: 3.

This chain uses TRBV14 with TRBJ2-5, with a tentative D call TRBD1 (5 bases). The CDR3 extends over 15 amino acids. Germline V gene lookup returns CDR1 SGHDN and CDR2 FVKESK. Trimming took off 2 bases at V and 2 bases at J, with 12 bases between the two ends. The CDR3 protein is CASSQLTVRQETQYF. The DNA of the CDR3 is TGTGCCAGCAGCCAATTGACAGTAAGACAAGAGACCCAGTACTTC. Full variable domain (missing parts from reference TRBV14 and TRBJ2-5): EAGVTQFPSHSVIEKGQTVTLRCDPISGHDNLYWYRRVMGKEIKFLLHFVKESKQDESGMPNNRFLAERTGGTYSTLKVQPAELEDSGVYFCASSQLTVRQETQYFGPGTRLLVL.

The chain has TRBV18 and TRBJ1-5; possible D gene TRBD1, 6 bases. Per the germline V gene, CDR1 is KGHSH and CDR2 is LQKENI. The CDR3 has 13 residues. V gave up 5 bases and J gave up 7 bases, with 12 bases separating them. The CDR3 protein is CASSEGVDQPQHF. The CDR3 DNA reads as TGTGCCAGCTCAGAGGGGGTGGACCAGCCCCAGCATTTT.